This T cell receptor beta chain was documented in a study of technical replicates of blood from several donors. Sequencing was performed with immunoSEQ multiplex PCR; in TCRdb, only in-frame clones are kept and a portion is missing. The sample shows under 35,000 clones, around nine tenths of them seen only once. This CDR3 is 15 amino acids long. Trimming cost V 6 bases and J 7 bases; bases outside gene matches: 8. Germline CDR1 and CDR2: MNHEY and SVGAGI. This TCR was sampled from a human donor in good health. Some clones in this sample may be carry-over from other donors' samples. The sequenced sample was PBMCs. The genes are TRBV6-5 and TRBJ2-3; 12 bases are shared with TRBD2. CDR3 bases: TGTGCCAGCAGCTACGGGGGGACTAGCGGGCATACGCAGTATTTT. Protein sequence: CASSYGGTSGHTQYF.